This T cell receptor (beta chain) was identified during a study of response to subunit inactivated influenza vaccine. Study-level points and caveats: Researchers suggested that each seasonal influenza vaccination recruits few new T cells.

TCRdb re-called the RT-PCR reads with MiXCR, one entry per CDR3 protein. The data hold around 760,000 distinct CDR3 sequences, with 11% to 15% observed a single time. In this sample, this clonotype turned up a few times. Its cognate antigen is unknown. The origin of this receptor is a man aged 45-65 years who received an inactivated influenza vaccine. This specimen was PBMCs from blood, taken roughly 2 weeks before vaccination.

As DNA, the CDR3 is TGCAGTGGTAACCGGGACAGGGTAGGGAACATTCAGTACTTC. Amino acids: CSGNRDRVGNIQYF. This chain joins TRBV20-1 and TRBJ2-4; 9 bases are a match to TRBD1. This CDR3 comprises 14 residues. Germline V gene sequence: CDR1 DFQATT, CDR2 SNEGSKA (reference sequence). V shed 7 bases, J shed 7 bases, and the junction held 11 bases outside the gene matches.